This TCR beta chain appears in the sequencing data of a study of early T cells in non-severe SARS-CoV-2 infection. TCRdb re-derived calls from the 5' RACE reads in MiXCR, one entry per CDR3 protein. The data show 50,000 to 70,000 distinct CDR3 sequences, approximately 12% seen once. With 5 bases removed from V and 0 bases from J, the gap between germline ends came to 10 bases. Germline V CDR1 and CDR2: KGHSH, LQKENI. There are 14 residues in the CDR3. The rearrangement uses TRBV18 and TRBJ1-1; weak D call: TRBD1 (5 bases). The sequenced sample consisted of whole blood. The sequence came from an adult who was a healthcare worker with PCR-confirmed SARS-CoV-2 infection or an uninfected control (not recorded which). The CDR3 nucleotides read TGTGCCAGCTCATCGACAGTATTGAACACTGAAGCTTTCTTT. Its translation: CASSSTVLNTEAFF.